Listed below are T cell receptor beta chains from one sample, sequenced in a study of control samples from healthy donors and cancer patients. Sequencing used immunoSEQ multiplex PCR; TCRdb keeps in-frame clones, though not all of them. Of some 130,000 clones listed, approximately 90% are singletons. The sequenced material came from blood. The receptors shown here come from a woman aged 45-65 years in good health. CDR3s include the opening cysteine and the closing phenylalanine or tryptophan. A D gene is named only where the DNA matches it firmly. Expanded clones are given a class, and other clones once, few, many or no size at all.

J gene: TRBJ2-1; V gene: TRBV7-9; CDR3 length: 13; D gene: -; clone size: -; CDR3 DNA: TGTGCCAGCAGCTTAGGCACCTACAATGAGCAGTTCTTC; CDR3 protein: CASSLGTYNEQFF
J gene: TRBJ1-2; V gene: TRBV2; CDR3 length: 13; D gene: -; clone size: -; CDR3 DNA: TGTGCCAGCACCGTACAGGGCGTCTATGGCTACACCTTC; CDR3 protein: CASTVQGVYGYTF
J gene: TRBJ1-4; V gene: TRBV27; CDR3 length: 16; D gene: -; clone size: -; CDR3 DNA: TGTGCCAGCAGTTTAACATCCCCGGTACGACGAGAAAAACTGTTTTTT; CDR3 protein: CASSLTSPVRREKLFF
J gene: TRBJ2-7; V gene: TRBV5-1; CDR3 length: 15; D gene: -; clone size: -; CDR3 DNA: TGCGCCAGCAGCTTGGCAGGGCAGGACTACTACGAGCAGTACTTC; CDR3 protein: CASSLAGQDYYEQYF
J gene: TRBJ2-7; V gene: TRBV11-2; CDR3 length: 13; D gene: -; clone size: few; CDR3 DNA: TGTGCCAGCAGCTTAGGGCTTAACTACGAGCAGTACTTC; CDR3 protein: CASSLGLNYEQYF
J gene: TRBJ1-2; V gene: TRBV13; CDR3 length: 14; D gene: -; clone size: -; CDR3 DNA: TGTGCCAGCAGCTTAGTTGGGGAAAACTATGGCTACACCTTC; CDR3 protein: CASSLVGENYGYTF
J gene: TRBJ1-6; V gene: TRBV28; CDR3 length: 15; D gene: -; clone size: -; CDR3 DNA: TGTGCCAGCAGCCGGGTCAGCTCCTATAATTCACCCCTCCACTTT; CDR3 protein: CASSRVSSYNSPLHF
J gene: TRBJ2-3; V gene: TRBV23-1; CDR3 length: 15; D gene: TRBD1; clone size: -; CDR3 DNA: TGCGCCAGCAGTCAAGTAGACAGGGTCCCAGATACGCAGTATTTT; CDR3 protein: CASSQVDRVPDTQYF
J gene: TRBJ1-2; V gene: TRBV7-9; CDR3 length: 15; D gene: -; clone size: -; CDR3 DNA: TGTGCCAGCAGCTTAGCGTTGTCACAGACCTATGGCTACACCTTC; CDR3 protein: CASSLALSQTYGYTF
J gene: TRBJ2-3; V gene: TRBV9; CDR3 length: 16; D gene: TRBD2; clone size: -; CDR3 DNA: TGTGCCAGCAGCGTAGATATAGCGGGGGCGGGAGATACGCAGTATTTT; CDR3 protein: CASSVDIAGAGDTQYF
J gene: TRBJ1-1; V gene: TRBV29-1; CDR3 length: 15; D gene: -; clone size: -; CDR3 DNA: TGCAGCGTCAGAGAGGGGGGCAGCGGGAACACTGAAGCTTTCTTT; CDR3 protein: CSVREGGSGNTEAFF
J gene: TRBJ1-1; V gene: TRBV30; CDR3 length: 15; D gene: -; clone size: -; CDR3 DNA: TGTGCCTGGAGTATATGGGGCCACTCGAACACTGAAGCTTTCTTT; CDR3 protein: CAWSIWGHSNTEAFF
J gene: TRBJ2-5; V gene: TRBV10-3; CDR3 length: 16; D gene: -; clone size: -; CDR3 DNA: TGTGCCATCAGTGAGTTGGACCTACCCCAGGGAAAGACCCAGTACTTC; CDR3 protein: CAISELDLPQGKTQYF
J gene: TRBJ2-5; V gene: TRBV6-5; CDR3 length: 13; D gene: -; clone size: -; CDR3 DNA: TGTGCCAGCAGTTACTTACATCGGGAGACCCAGTACTTC; CDR3 protein: CASSYLHRETQYF
J gene: TRBJ2-2; V gene: TRBV6-1; CDR3 length: 17; D gene: TRBD2; clone size: -; CDR3 DNA: TGTGCCAGCAGTGAACTAGCGGGGGGGCCTTACACCGGGGAGCTGTTTTTT; CDR3 protein: CASSELAGGPYTGELFF
J gene: TRBJ2-7; V gene: TRBV7-6; CDR3 length: 17; D gene: -; clone size: -; CDR3 DNA: TGTGCCAGCAGCTTAGTAGCTGGACGGAGCACATCCTACGAGCAGTACTTC; CDR3 protein: CASSLVAGRSTSYEQYF
J gene: TRBJ2-7; V gene: TRBV27; CDR3 length: 14; D gene: -; clone size: few; CDR3 DNA: TGTGCCAGCAGTAGGGCAGGGTTGTCCTACGAGCAGTACTTC; CDR3 protein: CASSRAGLSYEQYF
J gene: TRBJ1-1; V gene: TRBV6-6; CDR3 length: 16; D gene: TRBD1; clone size: -; CDR3 DNA: TGTGCCAGCATTAAGGGACAGGCGGACACGAACACTGAAGCTTTCTTT; CDR3 protein: CASIKGQADTNTEAFF
J gene: TRBJ2-3; V gene: TRBV3-1/TRBV3-2; CDR3 length: 16; D gene: -; clone size: -; CDR3 DNA: TGTGCCAGCAGCCAAGAAGCAGGGCGGGTCACAGATACGCAGTATTTT; CDR3 protein: CASSQEAGRVTDTQYF
J gene: TRBJ1-5; V gene: TRBV19; CDR3 length: 13; D gene: -; clone size: -; CDR3 DNA: TGTGCCAGTAGTTGGTCAGGGGATCAGCCCCAGCATTTT; CDR3 protein: CASSWSGDQPQHF
J gene: TRBJ2-1; V gene: TRBV4-1; CDR3 length: 19; D gene: TRBD2; clone size: -; CDR3 DNA: TGCGCCAGCAGCCAAGGTCCTCGTTGGGAAGCGGGGCAGGGCAATGAGCAGTTCTTC; CDR3 protein: CASSQGPRWEAGQGNEQFF
J gene: TRBJ1-6; V gene: TRBV6-5; CDR3 length: 14; D gene: -; clone size: -; CDR3 DNA: TGTGCCAGCAGTTATGAGCTCAGTTATTCACCCCTCCACTTT; CDR3 protein: CASSYELSYSPLHF
J gene: TRBJ1-1; V gene: TRBV6-4; CDR3 length: 14; D gene: TRBD1; clone size: few; CDR3 DNA: TGTGCCAGCAGCACCGGGACAGAGAACACTGAAGCTTTCTTT; CDR3 protein: CASSTGTENTEAFF
J gene: TRBJ2-5; V gene: TRBV7-8; CDR3 length: 15; D gene: TRBD2; clone size: -; CDR3 DNA: TGTGCCAGCAGCTCAGCGGGGGGGGGACGAGAGACCCAGTACTTC; CDR3 protein: CASSSAGGGRETQYF
J gene: TRBJ1-2; V gene: TRBV28; CDR3 length: 15; D gene: -; clone size: -; CDR3 DNA: TGTGCCAGCAGAACACTTACACCGGGAGGCAATGGCTACACCTTC; CDR3 protein: CASRTLTPGGNGYTF
J gene: TRBJ1-5; V gene: TRBV10-2; CDR3 length: 13; D gene: -; clone size: -; CDR3 DNA: TGCGCCAGCAGTGAGCAGTCAACCCAGCCCCAGCATTTT; CDR3 protein: CASSEQSTQPQHF
J gene: TRBJ1-6; V gene: TRBV25-1; CDR3 length: 15; D gene: -; clone size: -; CDR3 DNA: TGTGCCAGCAGTGTTTCAGGGATTTATAATTCACCCCTCCACTTT; CDR3 protein: CASSVSGIYNSPLHF
J gene: TRBJ1-2; V gene: TRBV28; CDR3 length: 15; D gene: -; clone size: -; CDR3 DNA: TGTGCCAGCAGTTTACCAGGGGATGGTGTTTCTGGCTACACCTTC; CDR3 protein: CASSLPGDGVSGYTF
J gene: TRBJ1-5; V gene: TRBV6-5; CDR3 length: 12; D gene: -; clone size: -; CDR3 DNA: TGTGCCAGCAGGGTAGGCAATCAGCCCCAGCATTTT; CDR3 protein: CASRVGNQPQHF
J gene: TRBJ1-2; V gene: TRBV29-1; CDR3 length: 12; D gene: -; clone size: -; CDR3 DNA: TGCAGCGTTTTGGCAGGGGTGGCTGGCTACACCTTC; CDR3 protein: CSVLAGVAGYTF
J gene: TRBJ2-1; V gene: TRBV5-4; CDR3 length: 16; D gene: -; clone size: -; CDR3 DNA: TGTGCCAGCAGCCCTTCCGGGCCCCGCTCCTACAATGAGCAGTTCTTC; CDR3 protein: CASSPSGPRSYNEQFF
J gene: TRBJ2-3; V gene: TRBV15; CDR3 length: 14; D gene: -; clone size: -; CDR3 DNA: TGTGCCACCAGACCCAGAGGGAGCTCAGATACGCAGTATTTT; CDR3 protein: CATRPRGSSDTQYF
J gene: TRBJ2-1; V gene: TRBV6-5; CDR3 length: 12; D gene: TRBD1; clone size: -; CDR3 DNA: TGTGCCAGCAGTTACAGGACAGGGCCCCTATTCTTC; CDR3 protein: CASSYRTGPLFF
J gene: TRBJ1-5; V gene: TRBV27; CDR3 length: 15; D gene: -; clone size: -; CDR3 DNA: TGTGCCAGCAGTGTTTGGCCAGGGCAGAGTCAGCCCCAGCATTTT; CDR3 protein: CASSVWPGQSQPQHF
J gene: TRBJ2-7; V gene: TRBV7-9; CDR3 length: 14; D gene: -; clone size: once; CDR3 DNA: TGTGCCAGCAGCTCCGGGGGGCAGAGCTACGAGCAGTACTTC; CDR3 protein: CASSSGGQSYEQYF
J gene: TRBJ1-4; V gene: TRBV6-1; CDR3 length: 16; D gene: -; clone size: few; CDR3 DNA: TGTGCCAGCAGTGAAAGGAGGGGTGCAACTAATGAAAAACTGTTTTTT; CDR3 protein: CASSERRGATNEKLFF
J gene: TRBJ1-1; V gene: TRBV18; CDR3 length: 14; D gene: TRBD1; clone size: -; CDR3 DNA: TGTGCCAGCTCACCGTTAGACAGGGGAACTGAAGCTTTCTTT; CDR3 protein: CASSPLDRGTEAFF
J gene: TRBJ2-2; V gene: TRBV30; CDR3 length: 15; D gene: -; clone size: once; CDR3 DNA: TGTGCCGGATTGCCCGGGACGGTGAACACCGGGGAGCTGTTTTTT; CDR3 protein: CAGLPGTVNTGELFF
J gene: TRBJ1-2; V gene: TRBV10-3; CDR3 length: 13; D gene: TRBD1; clone size: -; CDR3 DNA: TGTGCCATCAGTGAGGGACAGGACTATGGCTACACCTTC; CDR3 protein: CAISEGQDYGYTF
J gene: TRBJ2-1; V gene: TRBV5-1; CDR3 length: 15; D gene: TRBD2; clone size: -; CDR3 DNA: TGCGCCAGCAGCTTGGCTAGCGGGACCTACAATGAGCAGTTCTTC; CDR3 protein: CASSLASGTYNEQFF
J gene: TRBJ2-7; V gene: TRBV19; CDR3 length: 12; D gene: -; clone size: -; CDR3 DNA: TGTGCCAGTAGTAATTGGCCGTACGAGCAGTACTTC; CDR3 protein: CASSNWPYEQYF
J gene: TRBJ1-2; V gene: TRBV14; CDR3 length: 13; D gene: -; clone size: -; CDR3 DNA: TGTGCCAGCAGCCAAGATGCTAACTATGGCTACACCTTC; CDR3 protein: CASSQDANYGYTF
J gene: TRBJ1-2; V gene: TRBV9; CDR3 length: 15; D gene: -; clone size: -; CDR3 DNA: TGTGCCAGCAGCGTAGCCCCGTGGCAGGTTGATGGCTACACCTTC; CDR3 protein: CASSVAPWQVDGYTF
J gene: TRBJ1-2; V gene: TRBV6-1; CDR3 length: 14; D gene: TRBD1; clone size: -; CDR3 DNA: TGTGCCAGCAGTGAAGGGGACAGCCTTAGAAGCTACACCTTC; CDR3 protein: CASSEGDSLRSYTF
J gene: TRBJ2-3; V gene: TRBV27; CDR3 length: 16; D gene: TRBD2; clone size: -; CDR3 DNA: TGTGCCAGCAGTTTAGAGGTAGCGGGAGGGGGAGATACGCAGTATTTT; CDR3 protein: CASSLEVAGGGDTQYF
J gene: TRBJ1-1; V gene: TRBV7-9; CDR3 length: 14; D gene: -; clone size: -; CDR3 DNA: TGTGCCAGCAGCTTCCGATTACAGGGCACTGAAGCTTTCTTT; CDR3 protein: CASSFRLQGTEAFF
J gene: TRBJ2-2; V gene: TRBV18; CDR3 length: 17; D gene: TRBD2; clone size: -; CDR3 DNA: TGTGCCAGCTCACCGGATGTGACTAGCGGGATAGCCGGGGAGCTGTTTTTT; CDR3 protein: CASSPDVTSGIAGELFF
J gene: TRBJ1-1; V gene: TRBV27; CDR3 length: 13; D gene: TRBD1; clone size: -; CDR3 DNA: TGTGCCAGCAAGACAGGGGCGAACACTGAAGCTTTCTTT; CDR3 protein: CASKTGANTEAFF
J gene: TRBJ1-2; V gene: TRBV30; CDR3 length: 11; D gene: -; clone size: -; CDR3 DNA: TGTGCCTGGAGCTCTACAGAGGTTAACACCTTC; CDR3 protein: CAWSSTEVNTF
J gene: TRBJ1-4; V gene: TRBV19; CDR3 length: 13; D gene: -; clone size: -; CDR3 DNA: TGTGCCAGTAGTGGCCGGGGTGGGGAAAAACTGTTTTTT; CDR3 protein: CASSGRGGEKLFF
J gene: TRBJ1-5; V gene: TRBV19; CDR3 length: 19; D gene: TRBD1; clone size: -; CDR3 DNA: TGTGCCAGTAGTTTGCCCCTCCGAAGGACAGGGCCAAGCAATCAGCCCCAGCATTTT; CDR3 protein: CASSLPLRRTGPSNQPQHF